The 30 T cell receptor beta chains in this list originate from one sample, sequenced in a study of glioma-infiltrating T cells after dendritic cell vaccination. Profiling relied on immunoSEQ multiplex PCR, and the TCRdb table lists in-frame clones only, not all of them. Here the sample spans approximately 90,000 clones, over 65% being singletons. The sequences come from blood, collected before dendritic cell vaccination. All receptors derive from a human donor with glioblastoma.

This clone has more than one count but fewer than ten. The chain is built from TRBV7-8 and TRBJ2-5, with D perhaps matching TRBD2 (6 bases). Germline V gene lookup returns CDR1 SGHVS and CDR2 FQNEAQ. The CDR3 is 17 amino acids. The V end was cut by 6 bases, the J end by 0 bases, with 20 bases between. The CDR3 is CASRNRASEKYQETQYF. The CDR3 nucleotides are TGTGCCAGCAGAAACCGGGCTAGCGAGAAGTACCAAGAGACCCAGTACTTC.

The CDR3 protein is CASSDGRGSYEQYF. For the CDR3, the DNA is TGCGCCAGCAGTGATGGCAGGGGATCCTACGAGCAGTACTTC. V gene TRBV10-1 combines with J gene TRBJ2-7; tentatively, D is TRBD1 (6 bases). There are 14 residues in the CDR3. Germline lookup yields CDR1 WNHNN and CDR2 SYGVQD (reference sequence). The V and J ends lost 3 bases and 1 base respectively, with 10 bases between them.

This clone showed up just a few times. V usage is TRBV4-1 and J usage is TRBJ2-1; 9 nucleotides align to TRBD1. Germline V gives CDR1 MGHRA, CDR2 YSYEKL. After removal of 0 bases from V and 9 bases from J, the junction contained 12 bases not matched to a gene. The CDR3 runs to 17 residues. The DNA for the CDR3 is TGCGCCAGCAGCCAAGACACAGGGGGCGGTTTAAGACGTGAGCAGTTCTTC. Protein: CASSQDTGGGLRREQFF.

The V gene is TRBV27, the J gene TRBJ1-1; 8 bases fit TRBD1. There are 12 residues in the CDR3. Germline V CDR1 and CDR2: MNHEY, SMNVEV (reference sequence). J was trimmed by 10 bases and V by 5 bases; bases with no gene match: 6. For the CDR3, the DNA is TGTGCCAGCAGTCCGTGGACAGGGCGAGCTTTCTTT. It codes for CASSPWTGRAFF.

The chain couples TRBV19 to TRBJ2-7; 7 nucleotides line up with TRBD1. This CDR3 is 14 amino acids long. Germline-derived CDR1 and CDR2 are LNHDA and SQIVND (reference sequence). V trimming: 3 bases; J trimming: 0 bases; junction bases outside the gene matches: 2. For the CDR3, the DNA is TGTGCCAGTAGTATGGGGGACAGCTCCTACGAGCAGTACTTC. It is translated as CASSMGDSSYEQYF.

The chain joins TRBV10-3 to TRBJ2-6; possible D gene TRBD1, 5 bases. V shed 5 bases and J shed 0 bases, with 14 bases lying between them. The length of the CDR3 is 17 residues. Per germline, CDR1 ENHRY and CDR2 SYGVKD. CDR3 amino acids: CAISLLGASSGANVLTF. The CDR3 DNA reads TGTGCCATCAGTCTACTTGGGGCCTCCTCTGGGGCCAACGTCCTGACTTTC.

V usage is TRBV5-1 and J usage is TRBJ2-3; TRBD2 might be the D (5 bases). The CDR3 is 14 amino acids. V lost 0 bases, J lost 7 bases, and 12 bases lay in between. Germline CDR1 reads SGHRS; CDR2 reads YFSETQ. DNA of the CDR3: TGCGCCAGCAGCTTGGATGAGGGCCTAAATACGCAGTATTTT. Translated: CASSLDEGLNTQYF.

A single count supports this clone. The CDR3 DNA reads TGTGCCTGGACCCAGCGGGAGGGTGAGCAGTTCTTC. It translates to CAWTQREGEQFF. The chain employs TRBV30 and TRBJ2-1; 10 bases are a match to TRBD2. The CDR3 has 12 amino acids. Germline V gives CDR1 GTSNPN, CDR2 SVGIG (reference sequence). V was pared by 4 bases and J by 9 bases, with 3 bases of the junction left unmatched.

This sequence joins TRBV5-1 and TRBJ2-1, with TRBD2 matching 10 bases. The CDR3 is made up of 15 amino acids. J lost 6 bases, V lost 1 base, and 4 bases had no gene match. Per the germline V gene, CDR1 is SGHRS and CDR2 is YFSETQ. The CDR3 bases are TGCGCCAGCAGCTTGACTAGCGGGGTTGGCAATGAGCAGTTCTTC. Amino acid sequence: CASSLTSGVGNEQFF.

The chain recombines TRBV9 with TRBJ1-1; TRBD1 might be the D (6 bases). This CDR3 has 15 amino acids. Germline V lookup: CDR1 SGDLS, CDR2 YYNGEE. V lost 0 bases to trimming and J lost 0 bases, with 9 bases between them. The CDR3: CASSVAGQMNTEAFF. The DNA of the CDR3 is TGTGCCAGCAGCGTAGCGGGACAAATGAACACTGAAGCTTTCTTT.

The V and J genes are TRBV9 and TRBJ1-4, with 7 bases identical to TRBD1. The CDR3 consists of 17 residues. CDR1 and CDR2 (germline): SGDLS, YYNGEE. The trim removed 3 bases at V and 2 bases at J, leaving 10 bases unmatched. The DNA for the CDR3 is TGTGCCAGCAGCGCGTTCCTACAGGGGATGACTAATGAAAAACTGTTTTTT. It yields the protein CASSAFLQGMTNEKLFF.

The J gene is TRBJ1-1, the V gene TRBV4-1; D gene uncertain. V lost 1 base, J lost 1 base, and 4 bases lay in between. This CDR3 spans 13 amino acids. CDR1 is MGHRA, CDR2 YSYEKL, per germline. CDR3 coding DNA: TGCGCCAGCAGCCAAGGGAGGAACACTGAAGCTTTCTTT. Translation gives CASSQGRNTEAFF.

This clone was picked up one time. Here the CDR3 reads CASSFGRIKTQYF. CDR3 bases: TGTGCCAGCAGCTTCGGCAGGATAAAGACCCAGTACTTC. V is TRBV7-9 and J is TRBJ2-5, with unresolved D. The V end lost 3 bases, the J end lost 6 bases, and 11 bases lay between the germline ends. CDR1 and CDR2 from the germline V gene are SEHNR and FQNEAQ (reference sequence). The length of the CDR3 is 13 residues.

The genes are TRBV4-3 and TRBJ1-4; 10 nucleotides line up with TRBD1. The V and J ends lost 4 bases and 8 bases, in that order; junction bases with no gene match: 4. This CDR3 has 14 amino acids. Germline CDR1 reads LGHNA; CDR2 reads YSLEER. In DNA, the CDR3 is TGCGCCAGCAGCCGGACAGGGGGAGGCGAAAAACTGTTTTTT. Protein: CASSRTGGGEKLFF.

As DNA, the CDR3 is TGTGCCAGCAGATTTGACAGTAAAATCTACGAGCAGTACTTC. Protein: CASRFDSKIYEQYF. The V and J genes are TRBV2 and TRBJ2-7; D is perhaps TRBD1 (5 bases). The CDR3 is 14 residues long. Trimming stripped 6 bases from V and 3 bases from J, with 15 bases between. Germline CDR1 is SNHLY and CDR2 is FYNNEI.

Regarding this clone: The junction and the germline gene differ at one end; a read error may be behind it. The chain recombines TRBV6-1 with TRBJ1-1; no reliable D call. The CDR3 is 15 amino acids. The germline CDR1 and CDR2 sequences are MNHNS and SASEGT. The CDR3 is CASREEEAMNTEAFF. In DNA, the CDR3 is TGTGCCAGCAGGGAAGAGGAGGCCATGAACACTGAAGCTTTCTTT.

This chain joins TRBV7-2 and TRBJ2-5, with 9 bases lining up with TRBD2. The junction had 11 bases not matched to a gene; V was cut back by 5 bases and J by 7 bases. CDR3 length: 15 amino acids. Looked up from germline, CDR1 is SGHTA and CDR2 is FQGNSA. CDR3 residues: CASSRVTSGGGTQYF. The CDR3 nucleotides are TGTGCCAGCAGCCGGGTGACTAGCGGTGGGGGGACCCAGTACTTC. Drawing the rest from reference TRBV7-2 and TRBJ2-5, the complete variable domain is GAGVSQSPSNKVTEKGKDVELRCDPISGHTALYWYRQSLGQGLEFLIYFQGNSAPDKSGLPSDRFSAERTGGSVSTLTIQRTQQEDSAVYLCASSRVTSGGGTQYFGPGTRLLVL.

The rearrangement uses TRBV6-5 and TRBJ1-3; TRBD1 is a possible D gene (6 bases). From germline, CDR1 is MNHEY and CDR2 SVGAGI. Trimming left V 6 bases short and J 2 bases short, with 14 bases between. The CDR3 contains 15 residues. For the CDR3, the DNA is TGTGCCAGCAGAGCAACAGGGACGGCTGGAAACACCATATATTTT. It codes for CASRATGTAGNTIYF.

The CDR3 bases are TGTGCCAGCCTGTTGAGTAGCGGGGTCTACAATGAGCAGTTCTTC. It is translated as CASLLSSGVYNEQFF. The rearrangement links TRBV6-5 to TRBJ2-1; 8 bases map to TRBD2. Trimming at V came to 8 bases and at J to 3 bases, leaving 9 bases not matched to a gene. CDR1 and CDR2 (germline): MNHEY, SVGAGI. The CDR3 runs 15 residues.

This chain links TRBV6-5 with TRBJ1-2, with 10 nucleotides matching TRBD1. V shed 0 bases and J 9 bases; nucleotides not matched to a gene: 7. The CDR3 runs to 15 residues. The germline gives CDR1 MNHEY, CDR2 SVGAGI. CDR3: CASSYSGTGAVSYTF. The CDR3 nucleotides read TGTGCCAGCAGTTACTCCGGGACAGGGGCGGTGAGCTACACCTTC.

The rearrangement links TRBV9 to TRBJ2-1, with 7 bases that match TRBD2. The ends lost 1 base at V and 5 bases at J; junction bases unmatched: 9. The CDR3 has 16 amino acids. Germline V lookup: CDR1 SGDLS, CDR2 YYNGEE. The CDR3 loop is CASSVMAGEWDNEQFF. The DNA of the CDR3 is TGTGCCAGCAGCGTAATGGCGGGAGAGTGGGACAATGAGCAGTTCTTC.

This rearrangement joins TRBV18 to TRBJ2-2; a weak D match, TRBD1 (6 bases). The CDR3 is made up of 16 amino acids. Per germline, CDR1 KGHSH and CDR2 LQKENI. With 0 bases removed from V and 5 bases from J, the gap between germline ends came to 13 bases. This CDR3 reads CASSPPKQGWTGELFF. DNA for the CDR3: TGTGCCAGCTCACCACCTAAACAGGGATGGACCGGGGAGCTGTTTTTT.

The chain recombines TRBV28 with TRBJ2-7; 8 positions match TRBD1. CDR3 length: 14 amino acids. The germline gives CDR1 MDHEN, CDR2 SYDVKM. V was pared by 7 bases and J by 1 base, with 6 bases of the junction left unmatched. Here the CDR3 reads CASTRQGSSYEQYF. The CDR3 DNA reads TGTGCCAGCACTAGACAGGGGAGTTCCTACGAGCAGTACTTC.

This chain links TRBV6-5 with TRBJ2-5; D is possibly TRBD2 (5 bases). The assigned J gene may be wrong: the sequence end matches TRBJ2-7 better. In germline, CDR1 is MNHEY, CDR2 SVGAGI. CDR3 length equals 14 residues. The CDR3 loop reads CASSTRQGSYEQYF. The CDR3 DNA is TGTGCCAGCAGTACCCGACAAGGGAGCTACGAGCAGTACTTC.

The gene calls are TRBV7-2 and TRBJ2-7; TRBD2 aligns across 14 bases. The CDR3 sequence is 17 residues long. Germline V lookup: CDR1 SGHTA, CDR2 FQGNSA. V was clipped by 5 bases and J by 5 bases; unmatched bases: 11. The CDR3 nucleotides read TGTGCCAGCAGCACCGGGACTAGCGGGAGAACTAGGCACGAGCAGTACTTC. It yields the protein CASSTGTSGRTRHEQYF.

In this sample, this clone turned up once. CDR3 residues: CASSLVEGRQPQHF. The CDR3 coding sequence is TGCGCCAGCAGCTTGGTCGAGGGAAGACAGCCCCAGCATTTT. The chain uses TRBV5-1 and TRBJ1-5; D is undetermined. The CDR3 contains 14 residues. Germline V gene data show CDR1 as SGHRS and CDR2 as YFSETQ. V lost 0 bases, J lost 7 bases, and 11 bases lay in between.

The V gene is TRBV7-2, the J gene TRBJ2-4; the match to TRBD2 covers 9 bases. Germline V gene sequence: CDR1 SGHTA, CDR2 FQGNSA. V shed 1 base, J shed 1 base, and the junction held 5 bases outside the gene matches. The length of the CDR3 is 17 residues. CDR3 nucleotide sequence: TGTGCCAGCAGCTTAGATAGCGGGAGTGGGGCCAAAAACATTCAGTACTTC. Amino acid sequence: CASSLDSGSGAKNIQYF.

J is TRBJ2-7 and V is TRBV4-3, with 10 bases lining up with TRBD2. The CDR3 totals 16 residues. Germline CDR1 LGHNA, CDR2 YSLEER. With V trimmed by 5 bases and J by 2 bases, 9 bases remained unmatched. The CDR3 nucleotides read TGCGCCAGCAGCGACCTCCCCGGGACTAGCGCCTACGAGCAGTACTTC. Residues: CASSDLPGTSAYEQYF.

The CDR3 DNA follows: TGTGCCAGCCGTACAGGACAGACGAGCTACGAGCAGTACTTC. Residues: CASRTGQTSYEQYF. The chain uses TRBV18 and TRBJ2-7; a possible D gene is TRBD1 (6 bases). Trimming pared 8 bases from V and 3 bases from J, leaving 17 bases between. Germline values: CDR1 KGHSH, CDR2 LQKENI. The CDR3 totals 14 residues.

In DNA form, the CDR3 reads TGTGCCAGCAGCCAAGTTCGGCCTAGTCACCAAGAGACCCAGTACTTC. It encodes CASSQVRPSHQETQYF. The chain links TRBV4-2 to TRBJ2-5; D gene unclear. V lost 1 base and J 0 bases, leaving 12 bases between the germline ends. Germline CDR1 is LGHNA and CDR2 is YNFKEQ. CDR3 length: 16 amino acids.